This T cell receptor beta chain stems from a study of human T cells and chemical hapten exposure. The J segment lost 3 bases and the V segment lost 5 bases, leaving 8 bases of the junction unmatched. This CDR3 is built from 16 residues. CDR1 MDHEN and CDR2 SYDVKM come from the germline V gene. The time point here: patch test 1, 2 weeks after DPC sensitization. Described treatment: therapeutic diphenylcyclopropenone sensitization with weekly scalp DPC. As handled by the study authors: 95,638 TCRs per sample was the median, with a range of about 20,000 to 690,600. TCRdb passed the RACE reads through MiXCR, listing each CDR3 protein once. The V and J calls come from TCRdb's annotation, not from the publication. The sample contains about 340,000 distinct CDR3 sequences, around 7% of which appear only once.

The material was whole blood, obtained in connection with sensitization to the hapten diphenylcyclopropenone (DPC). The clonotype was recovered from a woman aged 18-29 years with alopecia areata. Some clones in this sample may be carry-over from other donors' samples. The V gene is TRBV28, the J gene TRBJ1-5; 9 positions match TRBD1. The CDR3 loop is CASSTMDRGYNQPQHF. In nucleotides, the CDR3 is TGTGCCAGCAGTACGATGGACAGGGGATACAATCAGCCCCAGCATTTT.